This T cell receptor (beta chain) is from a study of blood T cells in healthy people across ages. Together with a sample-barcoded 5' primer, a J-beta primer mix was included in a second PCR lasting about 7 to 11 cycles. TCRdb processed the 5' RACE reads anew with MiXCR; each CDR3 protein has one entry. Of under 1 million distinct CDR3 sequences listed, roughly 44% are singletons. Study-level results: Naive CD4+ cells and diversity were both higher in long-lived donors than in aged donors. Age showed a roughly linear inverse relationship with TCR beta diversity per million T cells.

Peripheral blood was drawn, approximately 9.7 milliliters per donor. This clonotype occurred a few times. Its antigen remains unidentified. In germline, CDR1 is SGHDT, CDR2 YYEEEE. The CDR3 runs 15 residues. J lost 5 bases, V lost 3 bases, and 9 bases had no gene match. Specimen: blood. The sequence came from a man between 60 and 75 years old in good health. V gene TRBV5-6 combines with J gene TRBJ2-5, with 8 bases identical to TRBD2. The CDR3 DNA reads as TGTGCCAGCAGCTGGACCGGACTAGCTTCGGAGACCCAGTACTTC. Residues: CASSWTGLASETQYF.